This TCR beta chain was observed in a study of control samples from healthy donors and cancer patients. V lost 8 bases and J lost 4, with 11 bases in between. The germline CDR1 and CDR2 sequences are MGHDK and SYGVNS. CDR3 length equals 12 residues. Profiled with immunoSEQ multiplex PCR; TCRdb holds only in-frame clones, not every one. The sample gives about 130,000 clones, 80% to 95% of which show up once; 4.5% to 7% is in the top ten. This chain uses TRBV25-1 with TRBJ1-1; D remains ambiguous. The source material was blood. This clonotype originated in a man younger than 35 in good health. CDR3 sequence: CASSIIGTEAFF. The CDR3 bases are TGTGCCAGCTCTATCATAGGCACTGAAGCTTTCTTT.